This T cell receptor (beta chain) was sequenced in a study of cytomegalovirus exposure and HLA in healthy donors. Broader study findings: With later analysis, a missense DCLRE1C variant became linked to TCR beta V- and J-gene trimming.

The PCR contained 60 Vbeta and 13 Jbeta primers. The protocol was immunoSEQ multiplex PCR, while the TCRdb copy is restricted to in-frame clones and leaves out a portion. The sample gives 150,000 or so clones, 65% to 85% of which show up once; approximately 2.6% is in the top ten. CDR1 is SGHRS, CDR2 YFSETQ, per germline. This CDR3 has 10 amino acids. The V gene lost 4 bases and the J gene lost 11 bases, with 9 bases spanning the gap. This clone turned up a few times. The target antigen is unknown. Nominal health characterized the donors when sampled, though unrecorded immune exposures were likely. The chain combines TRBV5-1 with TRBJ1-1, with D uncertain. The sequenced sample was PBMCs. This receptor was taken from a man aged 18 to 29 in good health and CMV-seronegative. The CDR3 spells CASSAGEAFF. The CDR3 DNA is TGCGCCAGCAGCGCCGGAGAGGCTTTCTTT.